The 5 T cell receptor beta chains listed next were all sequenced from one sample in a study of Ad26.COV2.S vaccination and SARS-CoV-2 variants. Produced via immunoSEQ multiplex PCR; TCRdb's table is partial and in-frame only. There are 380,000 or so clones in the sample; roughly nine tenths occur only once, and 5.5% to 7% lies in the top ten. Treatment specified: roughly 19 received Ad26.COV2.S at low or high dose, single or two shots; 5 received placebo; per-sample allocation not given. At day 63 after the first vaccine or placebo injection, samples were drawn. The source was peripheral blood, collected in a trial of Ad26.COV2.S vaccine versus placebo. These receptors were taken from a person between 18 and 59 years old who received the Ad26.COV2.S COVID-19 vaccine or a placebo.

This clone is a singleton in its sample. The V and J genes are TRBV7-8 and TRBJ1-2; 11 positions match TRBD1. The CDR3 has 16 amino acids. The germline V gene has CDR1 SGHVS and CDR2 FQNEAQ. V was clipped by 0 bases and J by 8 bases; unmatched bases: 8. The chain's CDR3 is CASSLAGGTGGYGYTF. The CDR3 nucleotides are TGTGCCAGCAGCTTAGCGGGGGGGACAGGGGGTTACGGCTACACCTTC.

The chain has TRBV9 and TRBJ2-7; tentatively, D is TRBD2 (6 bases). The CDR3 length is 14 residues. CDR1 SGDLS and CDR2 YYNGEE come from the germline V gene. The V end lost 1 base, the J end lost 0 bases, and 8 bases lay between the germline ends. In nucleotides, the CDR3 is TGTGCCAGCAGCGTATATAGCGGCTCCTACGAGCAGTACTTC. Translation: CASSVYSGSYEQYF.

V gene TRBV4-2 combines with J gene TRBJ2-5; possible D gene TRBD1, 6 bases. The CDR3 sequence is 15 residues long. Germline-derived CDR1 and CDR2 are LGHNA and YNFKEQ. V lost 1 base, J lost 2 bases, and 11 bases lay in between. CDR3 residues: CASSQGGTGQETQYF. CDR3 nucleotides: TGTGCCAGCAGCCAAGGAGGTACAGGGCAAGAGACCCAGTACTTC.

This chain connects TRBV4-2 to TRBJ1-2; D gene unclear. The CDR3 runs 14 residues. The germline V gene has CDR1 LGHNA and CDR2 YNFKEQ. V was pared by 4 bases and J by 2 bases, with 11 bases between. This chain's CDR3 is CASSPLGENYGYTF. CDR3 nucleotides: TGTGCCAGCAGCCCCCTCGGGGAAAACTATGGCTACACCTTC.

Only a few counts were recorded for this clone. This sequence joins TRBV4-1 and TRBJ2-6; tentative D call: TRBD2 (6 bases). The germline CDR1 and CDR2 sequences are MGHRA and YSYEKL. The CDR3 totals 16 residues. The V gene lost 0 bases and the J gene lost 2 bases, with 8 bases spanning the gap. CDR3 loop: CASSQDGGTGANVLTF. CDR3 sequence (DNA): TGCGCCAGCAGCCAAGATGGAGGGACTGGGGCCAACGTCCTGACTTTC.